These T cell receptor beta chains were read from a single sample in a study of blood T cell repertoires in COVID-19. Using immunoSEQ multiplex PCR, the repertoire was profiled, and TCRdb retains in-frame clones only, with some absent. This table has hundreds of thousands of clones, 70% to 90% appearing once. The sample consisted of peripheral blood. These receptors were obtained from a human donor in a cohort sampled during active COVID-19. The CDR3 runs from the conserved cysteine through the conserved F or W. Each record gives: CDR3 protein, CDR3 DNA, D gene, J gene, V gene, clone size. The D gene is left open where the match is weak. Size is stated for part of the rows, as once, few or many counts, or as a class when the clone is expanded.

CSASRSSGGRSTDTQYF | TGCAGTGCTAGTAGGTCTAGCGGGGGGCGTAGCACAGATACGCAGTATTTT | TRBD2 | TRBJ2-3 | TRBV20-1 | .
CASSSQRDTYGYTF | TGTGCCAGCAGCTCACAACGGGACACCTATGGCTACACCTTC | . | TRBJ1-2 | TRBV7-9 | .
CATSDSGSPEAFF | TGTGCCACCAGTGATTCAGGGTCCCCTGAAGCTTTCTTT | . | TRBJ1-1 | TRBV24-1 | .
CASSVAGSGNTIYF | TGCGCCAGCAGTGTAGCGGGCTCTGGAAACACCATATATTTT | . | TRBJ1-3 | TRBV10-2 | .
CASSYYGRIHEAFF | TGTGCCAGCAGTTACTATGGCAGGATTCATGAAGCTTTCTTT | . | TRBJ1-1 | TRBV6-5 | .
CASSVRTDTQYF | TGTGCCAGCAGCGTCAGGACAGATACGCAGTATTTT | . | TRBJ2-3 | TRBV5-6 | .
CATSDTGGVLEQYF | TGTGCCACCTCCGACACAGGGGGCGTCTTGGAGCAGTACTTC | TRBD1 | TRBJ2-7 | TRBV27 | .
CASETGNQPQHF | TGTGCCAGCGAAACTGGCAATCAGCCCCAGCATTTT | . | TRBJ1-5 | TRBV28 | many
CASSPGQGASYEQYF | TGTGCCAGCAGCCCCGGACAGGGAGCCTCCTACGAGCAGTACTTC | TRBD1 | TRBJ2-7 | TRBV6-5 | .
CASSEVVDNYGYTF | TGTGCCAGCAGTGAAGTAGTAGATAACTATGGCTACACCTTC | . | TRBJ1-2 | TRBV6-1 | .
CASSSRRDGYEQYF | TGTGCCAGCAGCTCACGGAGGGACGGCTACGAGCAGTACTTC | . | TRBJ2-7 | TRBV7-9 | many
CACETGTANYEQYF | TGTGCCTGCGAAACCGGGACAGCGAACTACGAGCAGTACTTC | TRBD1 | TRBJ2-7 | TRBV30 | .
CASSGSGGNTGELFF | TGTGCCAGCAGTGGATCGGGAGGGAACACCGGGGAGCTGTTTTTT | TRBD2 | TRBJ2-2 | TRBV28 | .
CASSGLTEQYF | TGTGCCAGCAGTGGTCTGACTGAGCAGTACTTC | . | TRBJ2-7 | TRBV2 | few
CASSPTGGGTEAFF | TGTGCCAGCTCACCGACAGGGGGAGGAACTGAAGCTTTCTTT | TRBD1 | TRBJ1-1 | TRBV18 | .
CAIGGQGGNSPLHF | TGTGCCATCGGCGGACAGGGCGGTAATTCACCCCTCCACTTT | TRBD1 | TRBJ1-6 | TRBV10-3 | few
CASSRTVTEAFF | TGTGCCAGCAGCCGGACAGTCACTGAAGCTTTCTTT | . | TRBJ1-1 | TRBV7-9 | .
CASSPGAEVTEAFF | TGTGCCAGCAGCCCAGGGGCAGAGGTCACTGAAGCTTTCTTT | . | TRBJ1-1 | TRBV28 | .
CATSGKGGTEAFF | TGTGCCACCAGTGGGAAAGGGGGCACTGAAGCTTTCTTT | . | TRBJ1-1 | TRBV24-1 | .
CASSETGGLGGYTF | TGTGCCAGCAGTGAGACAGGGGGGCTGGGAGGCTACACCTTC | TRBD1 | TRBJ1-2 | TRBV28 | few
CASSYSWVRGEGYTF | TGTGCCAGCAGTTACTCGTGGGTCAGGGGCGAAGGCTACACCTTC | . | TRBJ1-2 | TRBV6-5 | .
CASSVGQIVNEKLFF | TGTGCCAGCAGCGTCGGACAGATCGTAAACGAAAAACTGTTTTTT | . | TRBJ1-4 | TRBV9 | .
CSVEGWGVRTDTQYF | TGCAGCGTTGAAGGCTGGGGAGTTCGCACAGATACGCAGTATTTT | . | TRBJ2-3 | TRBV29-1 | .
CASSSQGGEQFF | TGTGCCAGCAGCTCGCAGGGAGGTGAGCAGTTCTTC | . | TRBJ2-1 | TRBV7-3 | .
CASSPQGPRLAGPPYF | TGTGCCAGCAGCCCCCAAGGCCCCCGGCTAGCGGGGCCACCTTACTTC | TRBD2 | TRBJ2-7 | TRBV7-9 | .
CASSRQGANTNEKLFF | TGTGCCAGTAGCCGTCAGGGGGCGAATACTAATGAAAAACTGTTTTTT | TRBD1 | TRBJ1-4 | TRBV19 | .
CATRLGQGADGELFF | TGTGCCACCCGCCTCGGACAGGGGGCGGACGGGGAGCTGTTTTTT | TRBD1 | TRBJ2-2 | TRBV10-3 | .
CASRSDRVFF | TGTGCCAGCAGGAGCGACAGGGTATTCTTT | TRBD1 | TRBJ1-1 | TRBV7-9 | .
CASPYRTSQFQETQYF | TGTGCCAGCCCCTACCGTACTAGCCAGTTTCAAGAGACCCAGTACTTC | . | TRBJ2-5 | TRBV6-4 | .
CATSRGFSGTDSYEQYF | TGTGCCACCAGCAGAGGCTTCTCCGGGACAGACTCCTACGAGCAGTACTTC | TRBD1 | TRBJ2-7 | TRBV15 | .
CASSPRVVNTEAFF | TGTGCCAGCAGCCCCCGCGTGGTCAACACTGAAGCTTTCTTT | . | TRBJ1-1 | TRBV9 | .
CASSLGPGQDSPLHF | TGTGCCAGCAGCTTAGGTCCAGGGCAAGATTCACCCCTCCACTTT | . | TRBJ1-6 | TRBV7-6 | once
CASRAGGTSYEQYF | TGTGCCTCCAGGGCAGGCGGGACGAGCTACGAGCAGTACTTC | . | TRBJ2-7 | TRBV19 | .
CASSISGGHYNEQFF | TGTGCCAGTAGTATTAGCGGGGGACACTACAATGAGCAGTTCTTC | TRBD2 | TRBJ2-1 | TRBV19 | .
CATSEGASGYTF | TGTGCCACCAGTGAGGGGGCCAGTGGCTACACCTTC | . | TRBJ1-2 | TRBV24-1 | .
CASSLVLGINYEQYF | TGTGCCAGCAGCTTAGTTCTAGGAATAAACTACGAGCAGTACTTC | . | TRBJ2-7 | TRBV7-9 | few
CASSPRQGADGELFF | TGTGCCAGCAGCCCACGCCAGGGGGCGGACGGGGAGCTGTTTTTT | TRBD1 | TRBJ2-2 | TRBV11-3 | few
CAWSGNTGELFF | TGTGCCTGGTCAGGGAACACCGGGGAGCTGTTTTTT | . | TRBJ2-2 | TRBV30 | .
CASSLVVGQGLRRPGYTF | TGCGCCAGCAGCTTGGTTGTGGGACAGGGCCTCCGTCGTCCTGGCTACACCTTC | TRBD1 | TRBJ1-2 | TRBV5-1 | once
CASSRGSPMNTEAFF | TGTGCCTCGAGCAGAGGCAGTCCTATGAACACTGAAGCTTTCTTT | . | TRBJ1-1 | TRBV19 | .
CAWGLGLGGEQYF | TGTGCCTGGGGTCTGGGCCTCGGGGGCGAGCAGTACTTC | . | TRBJ2-7 | TRBV30 | .
CASTSAGTGYGYTF | TGTGCCAGCACCTCGGCCGGGACAGGGTATGGCTACACCTTC | TRBD1 | TRBJ1-2 | TRBV28 | .
CASTRGPGYTF | TGTGCCAGCACTAGGGGCCCTGGCTACACCTTC | . | TRBJ1-2 | TRBV6-5 | .
CARGRGPYEQYF | TGTGCCCGGGGAAGGGGGCCCTACGAGCAGTACTTC | TRBD1 | TRBJ2-7 | TRBV30 | .
CASSQNGLAGVAYEQYF | TGTGCCAGCAGCCAAAACGGACTAGCGGGCGTCGCCTACGAGCAGTACTTC | TRBD2 | TRBJ2-7 | TRBV4-2 | .
CASSTNRGSTDTQYF | TGTGCCAGCAGCACAAACAGGGGAAGCACAGATACGCAGTATTTT | TRBD1 | TRBJ2-3 | TRBV7-3 | .
CASSLGGASGYTDTQYF | TGTGCCAGCAGCTTAGGGGGAGCTAGCGGGTACACAGATACGCAGTATTTT | TRBD2 | TRBJ2-3 | TRBV5-4 | .
CASSLSDRNTIYF | TGTGCCAGCAGCTTATCGGACAGAAACACCATATATTTT | . | TRBJ1-3 | TRBV7-9 | .
CASRSGLSDYGYTF | TGTGCCAGCCGGAGCGGGCTTTCAGACTATGGCTACACCTTC | . | TRBJ1-2 | TRBV6-5 | .
CASSLWGTNTGELFF | TGTGCCAGCAGCTTATGGGGCACGAACACCGGGGAGCTGTTTTTT | . | TRBJ2-2 | TRBV7-9 | .
CASSGSSYEQYF | TGCGCCAGCAGCGGGAGCTCCTACGAGCAGTACTTC | . | TRBJ2-7 | TRBV5-1 | .
CASSLKGLGYTF | TGTGCCAGCAGCTTAAAGGGGCTGGGCTACACCTTC | . | TRBJ1-2 | TRBV7-9 | .
CASGLVLGLNNSPLHF | TGTGCTAGTGGTTTGGTACTGGGGCTCAATAATTCACCCCTCCACTTT | . | TRBJ1-6 | TRBV12-5 | .
CASTAGETQYF | TGTGCCAGCACCGCGGGAGAGACCCAGTACTTC | . | TRBJ2-5 | TRBV2 | once
CASNHRNRRDEQFF | TGTGCCAGTAACCACAGGAATCGCAGAGATGAGCAGTTCTTC | . | TRBJ2-1 | TRBV19 | few